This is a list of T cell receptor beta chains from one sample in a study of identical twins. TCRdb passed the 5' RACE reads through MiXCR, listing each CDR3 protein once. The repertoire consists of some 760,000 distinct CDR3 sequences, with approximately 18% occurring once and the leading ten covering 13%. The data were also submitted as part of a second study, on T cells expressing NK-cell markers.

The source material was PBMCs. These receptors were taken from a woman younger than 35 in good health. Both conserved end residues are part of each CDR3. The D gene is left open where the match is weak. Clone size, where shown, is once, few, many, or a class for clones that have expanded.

cdr3_aa: CASRPGTGNEKLFF; cdr3_nt: TGCGCCAGCCGACCCGGGACAGGGAATGAAAAACTGTTTTTT; v_call: TRBV5-1; d_call: TRBD1; j_call: TRBJ1-4; clone_size: .
cdr3_aa: CASSEGSQPQHF; cdr3_nt: TGTGCCAGCAGTGAAGGCTCCCAGCCCCAGCATTTT; v_call: TRBV6-1; d_call: .; j_call: TRBJ1-5; clone_size: .
cdr3_aa: CASSSPGTSGADTQYF; cdr3_nt: TGTGCCAGCAGTTCGCCCGGGACTAGCGGGGCAGATACGCAGTATTTT; v_call: TRBV6-9; d_call: TRBD2; j_call: TRBJ2-3; clone_size: .
cdr3_aa: CATSDLNGTDTQYF; cdr3_nt: TGTGCCACCAGTGATTTGAACGGGACAGATACGCAGTATTTT; v_call: TRBV24-1; d_call: .; j_call: TRBJ2-3; clone_size: few
cdr3_aa: CSARGTSLKGTEAFF; cdr3_nt: TGCAGCGCCAGGGGCACTTCCCTTAAGGGCACTGAAGCTTTCTTT; v_call: TRBV29-1; d_call: .; j_call: TRBJ1-1; clone_size: many
cdr3_aa: CASSYPRTGHGANVLTF; cdr3_nt: TGTGCCAGCAGCTATCCCCGGACAGGGCATGGGGCCAACGTCCTGACTTTC; v_call: TRBV7-6; d_call: TRBD1; j_call: TRBJ2-6; clone_size: .
cdr3_aa: CASSFLGGTDTQYF; cdr3_nt: TGTGCCAGCAGTTTTTTAGGGGGCACAGATACGCAGTATTTT; v_call: TRBV12-3/TRBV12-4; d_call: .; j_call: TRBJ2-3; clone_size: many
cdr3_aa: CASTRYRADTQYF; cdr3_nt: TGTGCCAGCACCCGGTATCGCGCAGATACGCAGTATTTT; v_call: TRBV12-3/TRBV12-4; d_call: .; j_call: TRBJ2-3; clone_size: .
cdr3_aa: CASSSRGSSYEQYF; cdr3_nt: TGTGCCAGCAGCTCTCGGGGAAGCTCCTACGAGCAGTACTTC; v_call: TRBV7-9; d_call: .; j_call: TRBJ2-7; clone_size: few
cdr3_aa: CASSHRQGPYEQYF; cdr3_nt: TGTGCCAGCAGCCACCGACAGGGGCCCTACGAGCAGTACTTC; v_call: TRBV14; d_call: TRBD1; j_call: TRBJ2-7; clone_size: few
cdr3_aa: CASSLAGLPNSPLHF; cdr3_nt: TGTGCCAGCAGTTTGGCGGGGCTGCCGAATTCACCCCTCCACTTT; v_call: TRBV12-3/TRBV12-4; d_call: .; j_call: TRBJ1-6; clone_size: few
cdr3_aa: CASSPNQDEQFF; cdr3_nt: TGTGCCAGCAGCCCGAATCAGGATGAGCAGTTCTTC; v_call: TRBV9; d_call: .; j_call: TRBJ2-1; clone_size: .
cdr3_aa: CAISHPLLEQFF; cdr3_nt: TGTGCCATCAGTCATCCCCTCTTGGAGCAGTTCTTC; v_call: TRBV10-3; d_call: .; j_call: TRBJ2-1; clone_size: few
cdr3_aa: CASSRMGREGNREQFF; cdr3_nt: TGTGCCAGCAGCCGAATGGGGCGGGAGGGGAACAGGGAGCAGTTCTTC; v_call: TRBV7-8; d_call: TRBD2; j_call: TRBJ2-1; clone_size: .
cdr3_aa: CASRRGTGGDYEQYF; cdr3_nt: TGTGCCAGTAGAAGGGGGACAGGGGGCGATTACGAGCAGTACTTC; v_call: TRBV25-1; d_call: TRBD1; j_call: TRBJ2-7; clone_size: few
cdr3_aa: CASSPRDLGDTQYF; cdr3_nt: TGTGCCAGCAGCCCTCGGGACTTGGGGGATACGCAGTATTTT; v_call: TRBV9; d_call: .; j_call: TRBJ2-3; clone_size: few
cdr3_aa: CASSLNSPGLNSPLHF; cdr3_nt: TGCGCCAGCAGCTTGAACTCTCCAGGCCTAAATTCACCCCTCCACTTT; v_call: TRBV5-1; d_call: .; j_call: TRBJ1-6; clone_size: few
cdr3_aa: CASSPEFRAYEQYF; cdr3_nt: TGTGCCAGCAGCCCTGAATTTAGAGCCTACGAGCAGTACTTC; v_call: TRBV7-2; d_call: .; j_call: TRBJ2-7; clone_size: few
cdr3_aa: CSARDRTLTDTQYF; cdr3_nt: TGCAGTGCCAGGGACCGGACCCTCACAGATACGCAGTATTTT; v_call: TRBV20-1; d_call: .; j_call: TRBJ2-3; clone_size: .
cdr3_aa: CSAFTLAGSSYNEQFF; cdr3_nt: TGCAGTGCTTTTACCTTAGCGGGGAGCTCCTACAATGAGCAGTTCTTC; v_call: TRBV20-1; d_call: TRBD2; j_call: TRBJ2-1; clone_size: .
cdr3_aa: CASSFRRGSTEAFF; cdr3_nt: TGTGCCAGCAGTTTTCGGAGGGGTAGCACTGAAGCTTTCTTT; v_call: TRBV12-3/TRBV12-4; d_call: .; j_call: TRBJ1-1; clone_size: few
cdr3_aa: CSSLGQGGYGYTF; cdr3_nt: TGCAGTTCCTTGGGACAGGGTGGTTATGGCTACACCTTC; v_call: TRBV20-1; d_call: TRBD1; j_call: TRBJ1-2; clone_size: few
cdr3_aa: CSARGGLTGELFF; cdr3_nt: TGCAGTGCTAGAGGGGGCCTTACCGGGGAGCTGTTTTTT; v_call: TRBV20-1; d_call: .; j_call: TRBJ2-2; clone_size: few
cdr3_aa: CASTPDPGTETDTQYF; cdr3_nt: TGTGCCAGCACCCCGGACCCGGGGACCGAAACAGATACGCAGTATTTT; v_call: TRBV9; d_call: .; j_call: TRBJ2-3; clone_size: .
cdr3_aa: CASTFRNEQFF; cdr3_nt: TGTGCCAGCACCTTCCGCAATGAGCAGTTCTTC; v_call: TRBV6-5; d_call: .; j_call: TRBJ2-1; clone_size: many
cdr3_aa: CASSHAPRGSGGIEQYF; cdr3_nt: TGCGCCAGCAGCCACGCGCCTCGTGGTAGCGGGGGGATCGAGCAGTACTTC; v_call: TRBV4-3; d_call: TRBD2; j_call: TRBJ2-7; clone_size: few
cdr3_aa: CSARDYASEAF; cdr3_nt: TGCAGTGCTAGAGATTACGCTAGCGAGGCCTTC; v_call: TRBV20-1; d_call: .; j_call: TRBJ2-5; clone_size: .
cdr3_aa: CSVFAGQGNEKLFF; cdr3_nt: TGCAGCGTGTTCGCGGGACAGGGCAACGAAAAACTGTTTTTT; v_call: TRBV29-1; d_call: TRBD1; j_call: TRBJ1-4; clone_size: .
cdr3_aa: CASSLEGPPRGEQFF; cdr3_nt: TGTGCCAGCAGCTTAGAAGGCCCACCGCGTGGTGAGCAGTTCTTC; v_call: TRBV7-2; d_call: .; j_call: TRBJ2-1; clone_size: .
cdr3_aa: CASSLERVGTEAFF; cdr3_nt: TGTGCCAGCAGCTTGGAGAGGGTCGGCACTGAAGCTTTCTTT; v_call: TRBV5-4; d_call: .; j_call: TRBJ1-1; clone_size: few
cdr3_aa: CASSPGDRVGYTF; cdr3_nt: TGTGCCAGCAGCCCAGGGGACAGGGTCGGCTACACCTTC; v_call: TRBV7-8; d_call: TRBD1; j_call: TRBJ1-2; clone_size: .
cdr3_aa: CSATGGRGSYGYTF; cdr3_nt: TGCAGTGCTACGGGGGGCAGGGGATCCTATGGCTACACCTTC; v_call: TRBV20-1; d_call: .; j_call: TRBJ1-2; clone_size: many
cdr3_aa: CSARGTGGTNEQYF; cdr3_nt: TGCAGTGCTAGAGGGACAGGGGGGACCAACGAGCAGTACTTC; v_call: TRBV20-1; d_call: TRBD1; j_call: TRBJ2-7; clone_size: few
cdr3_aa: CSVGQQYEQYF; cdr3_nt: TGCAGCGTTGGACAACAATACGAGCAGTACTTC; v_call: TRBV29-1; d_call: .; j_call: TRBJ2-7; clone_size: .
cdr3_aa: CSILRPRSGQETQYF; cdr3_nt: TGCAGTATACTCCGACCTAGGTCTGGGCAAGAGACCCAGTACTTC; v_call: TRBV20-1; d_call: .; j_call: TRBJ2-5; clone_size: .
cdr3_aa: CASSYPRDGDTDTQYF; cdr3_nt: TGTGCCAGCAGTTACCCTCGGGACGGAGACACAGATACGCAGTATTTT; v_call: TRBV6-2/TRBV6-3; d_call: .; j_call: TRBJ2-3; clone_size: .
cdr3_aa: CASSSSSGQGGPYEKLFF; cdr3_nt: TGTGCCAGCAGCTCCTCATCAGGACAGGGGGGTCCTTATGAAAAACTGTTTTTT; v_call: TRBV11-1; d_call: TRBD1; j_call: TRBJ1-4; clone_size: few
cdr3_aa: CASSLHGDRPQPQHF; cdr3_nt: TGTGCCAGCAGCTTACACGGAGATAGGCCTCAGCCCCAGCATTTT; v_call: TRBV7-9; d_call: .; j_call: TRBJ1-5; clone_size: many
cdr3_aa: CSARGQGYQPQHF; cdr3_nt: TGCAGTGCTAGAGGACAGGGCTATCAGCCCCAGCATTTT; v_call: TRBV20-1; d_call: TRBD1; j_call: TRBJ1-5; clone_size: .
cdr3_aa: CASSWDSVEALRYF; cdr3_nt: TGTGCCAGCAGTTGGGACAGCGTAGAGGCCCTGCGGTACTTC; v_call: TRBV12-3/TRBV12-4; d_call: TRBD1; j_call: TRBJ2-7; clone_size: many
cdr3_aa: CSASTRSGSLSYEQYF; cdr3_nt: TGCAGTGCTAGTACCCGTAGCGGGTCCCTCTCCTACGAGCAGTACTTC; v_call: TRBV20-1; d_call: TRBD2; j_call: TRBJ2-7; clone_size: .
cdr3_aa: CASSGLYQETQYF; cdr3_nt: TGTGCCAGCAGCGGACTGTACCAAGAGACCCAGTACTTC; v_call: TRBV9; d_call: .; j_call: TRBJ2-5; clone_size: few
cdr3_aa: CASSFRVYYSPLHF; cdr3_nt: TGTGCCAGCAGCTTTAGGGTTTATTACTCACCCCTCCACTTT; v_call: TRBV7-2; d_call: .; j_call: TRBJ1-6; clone_size: few
cdr3_aa: CASSYGRARETQYF; cdr3_nt: TGTGCCAGCAGCTACGGGAGGGCCAGAGAGACCCAGTACTTC; v_call: TRBV5-6; d_call: TRBD2; j_call: TRBJ2-5; clone_size: .
cdr3_aa: CASSPDRDEQYF; cdr3_nt: TGCGCCAGCAGCCCGGACAGAGACGAGCAGTACTTC; v_call: TRBV5-1; d_call: .; j_call: TRBJ2-7; clone_size: many